Below, 2 T cell receptor beta chains from the same sample are listed, as sequenced in a study of cytomegalovirus exposure and HLA in healthy donors. Both 60 Vbeta primers and 13 Jbeta primers went into the PCR. Repertoires were generated with immunoSEQ multiplex PCR, while TCRdb's copy carries only in-frame clones and drops some. In the table there are about 130,000 clones, approximately 83% of which are singletons. Sequenced: PBMCs. The receptors stem from a girl aged 2 to 10 in good health and CMV-seronegative.

This sequence joins TRBV7-9 and TRBJ1-6, with D perhaps matching TRBD1 (5 bases). Deletions cut 6 bases from V and 14 bases from J, with 11 bases between. The germline V gene has CDR1 SEHNR and CDR2 FQNEAQ (reference sequence). This CDR3 is 11 amino acids long. The chain's CDR3 is CASSSQGSLHF. CDR3 DNA sequence: TGTGCCAGCAGTTCTCAGGGTTCCCTCCACTTT.

This clone was found once. The V call is TRBV28, the J call TRBJ1-1; 9 nucleotides align to TRBD1. With 4 bases clipped from V and 2 bases from J, the junction kept 5 bases outside the gene matches. Germline V gene data show CDR1 as MDHEN and CDR2 as SYDVKM. The CDR3 extends over 15 amino acids. The DNA for the CDR3 is TGTGCCAGCAGTTCCTCGGGACAGGGAAACACTGAAGCTTTCTTT. Translation gives CASSSSGQGNTEAFF.